This T cell receptor (beta chain) derives from a study of T cell responses to AZD1222 COVID-19 vaccine. This clone occurred once. Its antigen is unidentified. Trimming stripped 9 bases from V and 4 bases from J, with 14 bases between. In germline, CDR1 is KGHDR, CDR2 SFDVKD. The length of the CDR3 is 14 residues. Study-wide findings and caveats: Donors, mostly white British, included more females; clonal diversity was possibly underestimated. Variant regions that are unmutated are reportedly the target of nearly half of spike-specific TCRs.

Method: immunoSEQ multiplex PCR; TCRdb's copy keeps in-frame clones and lacks some. The sample consists of approximately 49,000 clones, approximately 79% of them appearing once. The chain carries TRBV24-1 and TRBJ2-2; TRBD2 might be the D (5 bases). The material sequenced was peripheral blood, taken on day 0 of MenACWY control vaccination. The TCR comes from an adult in good health. The CDR3 here is CATRPDGVTGELFF. The CDR3 DNA is TGTGCCACCCGTCCAGACGGGGTCACCGGGGAGCTGTTTTTT.